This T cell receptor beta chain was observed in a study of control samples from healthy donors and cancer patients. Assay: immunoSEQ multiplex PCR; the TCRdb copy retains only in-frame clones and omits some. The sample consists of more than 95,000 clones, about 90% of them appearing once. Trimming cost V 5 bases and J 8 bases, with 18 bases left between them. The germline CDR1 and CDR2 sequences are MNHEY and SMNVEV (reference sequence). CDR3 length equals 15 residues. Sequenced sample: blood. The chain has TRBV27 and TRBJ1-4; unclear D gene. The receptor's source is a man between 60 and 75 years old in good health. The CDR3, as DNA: TGTGCCAGCAGTCACGACCGGGCCGGATCCGAAAAACTGTTTTTT. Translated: CASSHDRAGSEKLFF.